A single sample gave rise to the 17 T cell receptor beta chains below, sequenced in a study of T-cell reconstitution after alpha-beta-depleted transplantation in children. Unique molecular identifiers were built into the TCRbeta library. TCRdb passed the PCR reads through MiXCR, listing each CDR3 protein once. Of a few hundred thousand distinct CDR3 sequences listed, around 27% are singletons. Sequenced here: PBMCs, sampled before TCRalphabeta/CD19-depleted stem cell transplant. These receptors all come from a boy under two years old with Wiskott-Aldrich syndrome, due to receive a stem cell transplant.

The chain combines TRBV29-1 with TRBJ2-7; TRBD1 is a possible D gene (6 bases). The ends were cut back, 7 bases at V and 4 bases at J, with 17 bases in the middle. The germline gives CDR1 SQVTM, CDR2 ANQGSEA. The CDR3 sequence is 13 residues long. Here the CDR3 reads CSAPPPGVYEQYF. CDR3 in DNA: TGCAGCGCCCCCCCCCCAGGGGTTTACGAGCAGTACTTC.

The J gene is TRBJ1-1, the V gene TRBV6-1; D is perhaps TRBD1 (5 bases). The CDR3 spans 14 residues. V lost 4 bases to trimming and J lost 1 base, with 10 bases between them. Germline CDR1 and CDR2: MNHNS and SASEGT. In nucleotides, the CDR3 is TGTGCCAGCAGTGGGGTGGGGCCGAACACTGAAGCTTTCTTT. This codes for CASSGVGPNTEAFF.

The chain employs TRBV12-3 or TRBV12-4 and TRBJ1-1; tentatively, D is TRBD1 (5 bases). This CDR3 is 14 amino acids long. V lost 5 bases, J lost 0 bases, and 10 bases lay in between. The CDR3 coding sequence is TGTGCCAGCAGTCAGGGACGGTTGAACACTGAAGCTTTCTTT. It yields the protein CASSQGRLNTEAFF.

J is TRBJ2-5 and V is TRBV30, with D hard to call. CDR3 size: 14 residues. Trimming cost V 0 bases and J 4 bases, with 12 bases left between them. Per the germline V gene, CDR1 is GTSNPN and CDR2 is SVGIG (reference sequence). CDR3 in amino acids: CAWSVLKARETQYF. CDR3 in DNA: TGTGCCTGGAGTGTATTAAAAGCGAGAGAGACCCAGTACTTC.

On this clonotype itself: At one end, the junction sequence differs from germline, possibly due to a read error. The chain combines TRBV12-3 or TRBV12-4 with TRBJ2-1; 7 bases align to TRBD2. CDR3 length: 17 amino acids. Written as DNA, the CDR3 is TGTGCCAGCAGTTTAGGTGTTTCCGGGAGGCATTACATTGAGCAGTTCTTC. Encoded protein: CASSLGVSGRHYIEQFF.

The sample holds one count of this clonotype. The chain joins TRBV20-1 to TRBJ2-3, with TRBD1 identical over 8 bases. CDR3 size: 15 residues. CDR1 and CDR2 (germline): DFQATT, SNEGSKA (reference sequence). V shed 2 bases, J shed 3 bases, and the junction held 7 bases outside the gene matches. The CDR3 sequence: CSARNQGAGTDTQYF. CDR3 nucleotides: TGCAGTGCTAGAAATCAGGGGGCTGGTACAGATACGCAGTATTTT.

The CDR3 reads CSAYGGRISYEQYF. The CDR3 DNA sequence: TGCAGTGCTTATGGGGGCCGCATCAGCTACGAGCAGTACTTC. The V and J genes are TRBV20-1 and TRBJ2-7; TRBD1 might be the D (6 bases). V was shortened by 5 bases and J by 3 bases, with 17 bases between the two germline ends. This CDR3 has 14 residues. Germline CDR1 DFQATT, CDR2 SNEGSKA (reference sequence).

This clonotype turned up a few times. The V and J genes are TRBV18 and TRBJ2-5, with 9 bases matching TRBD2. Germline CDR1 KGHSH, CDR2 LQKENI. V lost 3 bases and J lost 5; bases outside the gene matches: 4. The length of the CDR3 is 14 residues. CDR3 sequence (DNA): TGTGCCAGCTCACCCTTAGCGGGAGAGGAGACCCAGTACTTC. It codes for CASSPLAGEETQYF.

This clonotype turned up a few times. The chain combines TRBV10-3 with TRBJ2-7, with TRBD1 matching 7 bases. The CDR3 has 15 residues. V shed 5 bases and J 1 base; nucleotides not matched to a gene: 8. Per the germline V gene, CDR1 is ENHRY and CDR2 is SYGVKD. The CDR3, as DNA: TGTGCCATCAGTCGAGGGGGCTCTTGGTCCTACGAGCAGTACTTC. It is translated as CAISRGGSWSYEQYF.

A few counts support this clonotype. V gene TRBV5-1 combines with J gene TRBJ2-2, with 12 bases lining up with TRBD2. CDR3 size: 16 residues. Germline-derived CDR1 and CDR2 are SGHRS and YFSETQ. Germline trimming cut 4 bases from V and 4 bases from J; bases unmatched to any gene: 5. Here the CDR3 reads CASSPLLAGGTGELFF. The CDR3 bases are TGCGCCAGCAGCCCCCTACTAGCGGGAGGCACCGGGGAGCTGTTTTTT.

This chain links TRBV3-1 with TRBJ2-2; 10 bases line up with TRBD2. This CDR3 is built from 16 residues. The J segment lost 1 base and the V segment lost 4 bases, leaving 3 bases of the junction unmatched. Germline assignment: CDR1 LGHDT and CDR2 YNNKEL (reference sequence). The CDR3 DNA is TGTGCCAGCAGCCTCTGGACTAGCGGGAACACCGGGGAGCTGTTTTTT. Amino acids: CASSLWTSGNTGELFF.

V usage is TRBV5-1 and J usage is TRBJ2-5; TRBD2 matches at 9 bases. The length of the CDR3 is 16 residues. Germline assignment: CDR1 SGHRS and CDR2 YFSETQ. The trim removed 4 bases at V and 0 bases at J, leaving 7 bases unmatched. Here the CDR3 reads CASSRTSGSYQETQYF. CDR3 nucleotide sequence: TGCGCCAGCAGCAGAACTAGCGGGTCCTACCAAGAGACCCAGTACTTC.

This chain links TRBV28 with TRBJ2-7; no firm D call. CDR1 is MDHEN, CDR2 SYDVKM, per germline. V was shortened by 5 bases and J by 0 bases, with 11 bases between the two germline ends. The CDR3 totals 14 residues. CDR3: CASSERWGSYEQYF. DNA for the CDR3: TGTGCCAGCAGTGAGCGTTGGGGCTCCTACGAGCAGTACTTC.

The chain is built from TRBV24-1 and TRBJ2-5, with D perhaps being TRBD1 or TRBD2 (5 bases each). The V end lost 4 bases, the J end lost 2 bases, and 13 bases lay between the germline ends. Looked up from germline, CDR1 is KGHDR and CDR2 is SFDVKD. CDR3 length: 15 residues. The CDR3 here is CATSELGPGQETQYF. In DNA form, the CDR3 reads TGTGCCACCAGTGAACTGGGACCGGGGCAAGAGACCCAGTACTTC.

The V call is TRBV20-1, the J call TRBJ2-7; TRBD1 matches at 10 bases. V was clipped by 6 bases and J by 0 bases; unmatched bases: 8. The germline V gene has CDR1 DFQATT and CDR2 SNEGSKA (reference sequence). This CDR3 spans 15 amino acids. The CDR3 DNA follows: TGCAGTGCGCACGCCGGGACAGGGGTCTCCTACGAGCAGTACTTC. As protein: CSAHAGTGVSYEQYF.

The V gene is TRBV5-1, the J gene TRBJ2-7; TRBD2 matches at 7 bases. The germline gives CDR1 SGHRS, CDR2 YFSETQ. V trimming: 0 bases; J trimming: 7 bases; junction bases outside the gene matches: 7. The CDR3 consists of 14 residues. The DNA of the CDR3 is TGCGCCAGCAGCTTGGCCGTCGGGGGGTGGGAGCAGTACTTC. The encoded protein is CASSLAVGGWEQYF.

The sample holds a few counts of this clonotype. Here the CDR3 reads CASSLVPLAETQYF. The CDR3 DNA sequence: TGTGCCAGCAGCTTAGTTCCTTTAGCGGAGACGCAGTATTTT. The chain is built from TRBV7-2 and TRBJ2-3; weak D call: TRBD2 (6 bases). This CDR3 is 14 amino acids long. V was pared by 1 base and J by 9 bases, with 14 bases between. Germline assignment: CDR1 SGHTA and CDR2 FQGNSA.